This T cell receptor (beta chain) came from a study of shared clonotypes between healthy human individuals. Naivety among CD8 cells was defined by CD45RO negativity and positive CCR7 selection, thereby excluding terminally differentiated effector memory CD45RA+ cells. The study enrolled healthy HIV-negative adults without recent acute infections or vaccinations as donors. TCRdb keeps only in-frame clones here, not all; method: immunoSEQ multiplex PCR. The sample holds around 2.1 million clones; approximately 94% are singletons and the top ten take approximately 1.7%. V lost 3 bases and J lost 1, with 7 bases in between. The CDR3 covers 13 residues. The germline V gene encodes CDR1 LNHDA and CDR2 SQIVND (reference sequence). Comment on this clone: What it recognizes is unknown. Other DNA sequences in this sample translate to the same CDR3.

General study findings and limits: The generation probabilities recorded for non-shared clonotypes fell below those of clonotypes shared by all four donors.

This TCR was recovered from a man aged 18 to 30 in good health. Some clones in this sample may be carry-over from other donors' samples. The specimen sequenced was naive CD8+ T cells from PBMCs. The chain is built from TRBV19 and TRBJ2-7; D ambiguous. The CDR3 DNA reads TGTGCCAGTAGTATGGTAGGGTCCTACGAGCAGTACTTC. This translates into CASSMVGSYEQYF.